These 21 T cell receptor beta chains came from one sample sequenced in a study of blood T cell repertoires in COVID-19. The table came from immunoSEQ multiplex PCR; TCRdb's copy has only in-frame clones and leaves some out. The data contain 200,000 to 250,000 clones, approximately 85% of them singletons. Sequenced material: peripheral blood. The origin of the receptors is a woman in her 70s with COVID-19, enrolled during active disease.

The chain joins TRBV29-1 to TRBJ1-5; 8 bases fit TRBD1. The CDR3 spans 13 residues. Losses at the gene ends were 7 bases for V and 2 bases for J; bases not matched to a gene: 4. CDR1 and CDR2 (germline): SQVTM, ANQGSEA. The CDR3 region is CSAATGGNQPQHF. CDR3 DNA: TGCAGCGCCGCGACAGGGGGCAATCAGCCCCAGCATTTT.

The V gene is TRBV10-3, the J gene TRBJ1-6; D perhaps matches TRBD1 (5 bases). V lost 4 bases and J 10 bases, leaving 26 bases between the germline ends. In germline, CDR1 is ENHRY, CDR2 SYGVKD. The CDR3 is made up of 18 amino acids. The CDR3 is CAISAELGGALYGSPLHF. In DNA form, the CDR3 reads TGTGCCATCAGTGCTGAACTCGGTGGGGCCCTCTATGGATCACCCCTCCACTTT.

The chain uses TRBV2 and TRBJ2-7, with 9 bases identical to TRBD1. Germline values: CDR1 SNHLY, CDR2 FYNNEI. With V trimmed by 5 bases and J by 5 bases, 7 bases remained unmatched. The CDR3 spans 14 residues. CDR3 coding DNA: TGTGCCAGCAGTATCCGGGACAGGGTCGACGAGCAGTACTTC. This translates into CASSIRDRVDEQYF.

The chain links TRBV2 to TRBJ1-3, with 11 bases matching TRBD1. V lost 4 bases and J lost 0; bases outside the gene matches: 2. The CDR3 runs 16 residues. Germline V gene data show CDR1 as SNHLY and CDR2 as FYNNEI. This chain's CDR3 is CASSGGQGASGNTIYF. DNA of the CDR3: TGTGCCAGCAGTGGAGGACAGGGGGCCTCTGGAAACACCATATATTTT.

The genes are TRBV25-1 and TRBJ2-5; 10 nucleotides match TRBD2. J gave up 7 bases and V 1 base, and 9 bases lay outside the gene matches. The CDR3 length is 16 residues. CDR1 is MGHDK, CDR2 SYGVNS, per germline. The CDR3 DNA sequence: TGTGCCAGCAGTGAATTCGGGCTAGCGGGAGACGGGACCCAGTACTTC. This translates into CASSEFGLAGDGTQYF. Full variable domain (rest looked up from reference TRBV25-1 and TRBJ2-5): EADIYQTPRYLVIGTGKKITLECSQTMGHDKMYWYQQDPGMELHLIHYSYGVNSTEKGDLSSESTVSRIRTEHFPLTLESARPSHTSQYLCASSEFGLAGDGTQYFGPGTRLLVL.

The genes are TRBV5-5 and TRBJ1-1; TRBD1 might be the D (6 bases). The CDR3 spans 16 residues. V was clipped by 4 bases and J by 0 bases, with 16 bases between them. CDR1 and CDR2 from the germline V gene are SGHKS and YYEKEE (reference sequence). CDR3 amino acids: CASSLYKGEMNTEAFF. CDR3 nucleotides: TGTGCCAGCAGCCTATACAAGGGGGAAATGAACACTGAAGCTTTCTTT. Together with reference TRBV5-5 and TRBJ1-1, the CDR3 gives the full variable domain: DAGVTQSPTHLIKTRGQQVTLRCSPISGHKSVSWYQQVLGQGPQFIFQYYEKEERGRGNFPDRFSARQFPNYSSELNVNALLLGDSALYLCASSLYKGEMNTEAFFGQGTRLTVV.

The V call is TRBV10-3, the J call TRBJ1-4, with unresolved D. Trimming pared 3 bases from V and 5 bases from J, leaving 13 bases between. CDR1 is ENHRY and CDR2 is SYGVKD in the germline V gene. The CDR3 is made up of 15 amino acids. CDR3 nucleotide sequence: TGTGCCATCAGTGAAACGTCCTCGCAGAATGAAAAACTGTTTTTT. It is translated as CAISETSSQNEKLFF.

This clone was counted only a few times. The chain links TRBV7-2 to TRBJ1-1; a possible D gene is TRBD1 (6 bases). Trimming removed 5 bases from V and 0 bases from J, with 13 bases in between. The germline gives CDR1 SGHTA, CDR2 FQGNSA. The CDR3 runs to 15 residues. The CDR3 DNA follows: TGTGCCAGCAGCCCGCCTGGACAGATGAACACTGAAGCTTTCTTT. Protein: CASSPPGQMNTEAFF. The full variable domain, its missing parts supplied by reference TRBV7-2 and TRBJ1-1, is GAGVSQSPSNKVTEKGKDVELRCDPISGHTALYWYRQSLGQGLEFLIYFQGNSAPDKSGLPSDRFSAERTGGSVSTLTIQRTQQEDSAVYLCASSPPGQMNTEAFFGQGTRLTVV.

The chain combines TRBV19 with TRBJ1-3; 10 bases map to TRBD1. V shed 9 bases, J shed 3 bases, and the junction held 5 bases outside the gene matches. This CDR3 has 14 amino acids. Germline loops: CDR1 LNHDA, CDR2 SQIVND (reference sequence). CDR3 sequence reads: CASMTGGVGNTIYF. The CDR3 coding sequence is TGTGCCAGCATGACAGGGGGCGTTGGAAACACCATATATTTT.

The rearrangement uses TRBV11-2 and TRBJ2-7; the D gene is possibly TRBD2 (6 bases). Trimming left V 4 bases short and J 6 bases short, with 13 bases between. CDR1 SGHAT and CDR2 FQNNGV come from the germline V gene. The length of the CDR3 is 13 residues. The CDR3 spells CASSSQLAGEQYF. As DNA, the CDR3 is TGTGCCAGCAGCTCCCAACTAGCTGGCGAGCAGTACTTC.

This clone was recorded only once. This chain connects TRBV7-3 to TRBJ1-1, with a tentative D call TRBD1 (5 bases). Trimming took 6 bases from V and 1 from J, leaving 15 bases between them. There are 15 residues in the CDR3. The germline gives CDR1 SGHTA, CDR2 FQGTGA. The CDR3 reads CASRQGREWNTEAFF. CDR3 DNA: TGTGCCAGCAGGCAGGGAAGAGAGTGGAACACTGAAGCTTTCTTT.

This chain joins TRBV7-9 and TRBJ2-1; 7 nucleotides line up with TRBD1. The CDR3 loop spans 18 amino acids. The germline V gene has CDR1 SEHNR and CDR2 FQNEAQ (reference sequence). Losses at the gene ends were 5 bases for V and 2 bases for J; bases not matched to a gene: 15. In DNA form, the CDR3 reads TGTGCCAGCAGCGACCTTTCAGGACAGGCATCTACCTACAATGAGCAGTTCTTC. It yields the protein CASSDLSGQASTYNEQFF.

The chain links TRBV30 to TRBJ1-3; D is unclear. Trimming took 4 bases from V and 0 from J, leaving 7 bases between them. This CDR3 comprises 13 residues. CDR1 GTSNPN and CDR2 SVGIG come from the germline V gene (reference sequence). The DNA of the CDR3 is TGTGCCTGGACACAGAGCTCTGGAAACACCATATATTTT. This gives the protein CAWTQSSGNTIYF.

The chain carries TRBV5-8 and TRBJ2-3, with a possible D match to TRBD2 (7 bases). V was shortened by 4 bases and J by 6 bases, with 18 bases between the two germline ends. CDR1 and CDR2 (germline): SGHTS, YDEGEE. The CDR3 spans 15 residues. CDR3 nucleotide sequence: TGTGCCAGCAGCACTGGTGGGGGGGGCCCTGATACGCAGTATTTT. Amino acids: CASSTGGGGPDTQYF.

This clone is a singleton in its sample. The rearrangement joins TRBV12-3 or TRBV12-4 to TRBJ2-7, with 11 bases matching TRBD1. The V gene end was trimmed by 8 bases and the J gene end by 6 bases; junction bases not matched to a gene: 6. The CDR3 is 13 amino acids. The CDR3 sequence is CASGRDRGSEQYF. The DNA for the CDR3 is TGTGCCAGCGGCCGGGACAGGGGGTCCGAGCAGTACTTC.

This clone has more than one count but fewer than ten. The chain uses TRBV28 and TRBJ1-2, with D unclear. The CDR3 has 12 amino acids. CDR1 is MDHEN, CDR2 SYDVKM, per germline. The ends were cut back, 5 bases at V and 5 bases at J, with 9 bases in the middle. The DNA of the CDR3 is TGTGCCAGCAGTCTCACAGTTTATGGCTACACCTTC. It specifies CASSLTVYGYTF.

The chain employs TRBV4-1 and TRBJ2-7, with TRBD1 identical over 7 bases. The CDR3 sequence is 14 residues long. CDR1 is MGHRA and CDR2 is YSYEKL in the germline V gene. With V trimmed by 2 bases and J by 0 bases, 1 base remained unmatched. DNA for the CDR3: TGCGCCAGCAGCCAACGACAGGGCTCCTACGAGCAGTACTTC. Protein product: CASSQRQGSYEQYF.

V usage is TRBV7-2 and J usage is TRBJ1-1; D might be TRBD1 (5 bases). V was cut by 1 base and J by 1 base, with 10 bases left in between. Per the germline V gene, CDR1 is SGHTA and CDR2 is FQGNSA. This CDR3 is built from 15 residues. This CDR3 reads CASSLDPGWNTEAFF. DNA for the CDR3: TGTGCCAGCAGCTTAGACCCAGGGTGGAACACTGAAGCTTTCTTT.

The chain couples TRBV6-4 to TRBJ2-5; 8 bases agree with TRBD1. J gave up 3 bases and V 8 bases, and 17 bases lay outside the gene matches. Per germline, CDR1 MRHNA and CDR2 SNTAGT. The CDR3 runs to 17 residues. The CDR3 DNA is TGTGCCAGCTCGCTGGAGGGATCAGGGACAGGAAAAGAGACCCAGTACTTC. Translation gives CASSLEGSGTGKETQYF.

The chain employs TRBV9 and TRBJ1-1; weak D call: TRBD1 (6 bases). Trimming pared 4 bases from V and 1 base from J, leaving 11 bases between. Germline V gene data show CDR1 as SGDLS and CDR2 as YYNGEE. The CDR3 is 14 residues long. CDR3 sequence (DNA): TGTGCCAGCAGCCCCTGGGGGCGGAACACTGAAGCTTTCTTT. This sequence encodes CASSPWGRNTEAFF.

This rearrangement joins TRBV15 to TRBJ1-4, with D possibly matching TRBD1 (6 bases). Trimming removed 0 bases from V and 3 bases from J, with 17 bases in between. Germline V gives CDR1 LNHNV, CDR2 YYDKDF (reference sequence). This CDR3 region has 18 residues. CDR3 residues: CATSRDRGARLANEKLFF. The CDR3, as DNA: TGTGCCACCAGCAGAGATCGGGGGGCGCGTTTGGCTAATGAAAAACTGTTTTTT.